This TCR beta chain appears in the sequencing data of a study of blood T cell repertoires in COVID-19. As for the study in general: Sites across the United States, Italy and Spain contributed samples from acute and convalescent COVID-19. T cells, B-cell-depleted T cells, or PBMCs supplied cDNA or gDNA.

Assay: immunoSEQ multiplex PCR; the TCRdb copy retains only in-frame clones and omits some. The repertoire has some 230,000 clones, approximately 83% of them found once; the top ten carry about 2.4%. The length of the CDR3 is 14 residues. V lost 0 bases to trimming and J lost 7 bases, with 12 bases between them. Germline values: CDR1 LNHDA, CDR2 SQIVND (reference sequence). The chain recombines TRBV19 with TRBJ1-2; tentatively, D is TRBD1 (6 bases). Input material: peripheral blood. The receptor was derived from a woman in her fifties or sixties with acute or convalescent COVID-19. Written as DNA, the CDR3 is TGTGCCAGTAGTATAGATCAGGGGATCGGTGGCTACACCTTC. It translates to CASSIDQGIGGYTF.